This T cell receptor beta chain was captured by sequencing in a study of tumor-infiltrating lymphocytes in primary liver carcinoma (dated by TCRdb to about 2017). For the wider study: Hepatocellular carcinoma (four) or combined HCC and intrahepatic cholangiocarcinoma (one) was present in the five patients, who were three men and two women aged 30 to 69 years. The five patients had tumors staged T1-T3 N0M0, with maximum diameters ranging from about 4 to 11 cm. Samples yielded roughly 3.65 to 7.5 million productive TCRbeta reads; read depth did not differ significantly between tissue types. TCRbeta repertoire sequencing, expression microarrays and whole-exome sequencing were combined in the study across five regions of each liver tumor, with adjacent normal tissue and blood also included. A total of roughly 35 specimens from 5 patients, comprising some 25 tumor regions, 5 adjacent noncancerous liver tissues and 5 peripheral blood samples, were covered by TCRbeta repertoire sequencing. The approximately 24 tumor region samples were profiled with Agilent mRNA microarrays so that TCRbeta repertoire diversity could be related to the local molecular phenotype. Reproducibility between technical replicate repertoires was high, with correlation coefficients above 0.95 and mean shared-clone rates roughly 0.87.

Total RNA and DNA were co-extracted without cell sorting from around 20-30 mg of bulk tissue using the AllPrep DNA/RNA mini kit. Between November 2015 and March 2016, about five patients in China with histopathologically diagnosed primary liver carcinoma had surgical resection. At the time of sampling, the patients had chronic HBV infection and had not received any treatment. Each tumor was sampled at five spatially separated regions: the tumor centre plus the superior, inferior, left-lateral and right-lateral poles. More than 75% viable tumor cells were found by histology in every tumor sample. Fresh tumor and adjacent tissue pieces were bisected; one half was stored in RNAlater at -80°C, the other sent for histology. A constant-region primer and ProtoScript II reverse transcriptase were used to reverse-transcribe TCRbeta-specific cDNA from approximately 450 ng total RNA. Three nested multiplex PCR rounds, following a slightly modified ARM-PCR procedure, were used to build the TCRbeta libraries. Each of the first two PCR rounds ran for about 10 cycles and used multiplex TRBV1-TRBV30 forward primers together with a Cbeta reverse primer. A final 25-cycle PCR with Deep VentR polymerase added sample barcodes and Illumina adapters. Before sequencing, amplicons of 200-500 bp were purified from gel using a QIAquick gel extraction kit. An Illumina HiSeq 2500 was used to sequence the TCRbeta amplicons with 250-bp paired-end reads. Per the original workflow: To recover full CDR3 sequences, reads were quality-trimmed using Trimmomatic v0.33 and paired reads were then merged using FLASH v1.2.11. V, D and J germline segments were assigned to the rearranged TCRbeta sequences using MiGEC v1.2.1b. VDJtools v1.0.0 computed clonotype statistics and Shannon-Wiener diversity indices. To cut down on sampling bias, every analysis after diversity analysis relied on just the 250 most abundant clonotypes from each sample. In-frame beta chains were kept once TCRdb had trimmed the public reads at Q25 with fastp and called clones with MiXCR. A single entry per CDR3 protein holds the most common genes and DNA from its merged rows. The V and J calls were not made by the authors but by TCRdb's processing. For this sample the table gives about 100,000 distinct CDR3 sequences, of which around 71% were detected only once. The ten top clones hold roughly an eighth of the sample.

This clonotype has a handful of counts. Its antigen is not yet known. The sample holds no much larger clone one base away, and base qualities are not on file. Reading from cysteine to phenylalanine, the CDR3 counts 16 amino acids. Only CDR3 DNA is held: 48 bases, read in frame from base 1. CDR1 is given as KGHDR and CDR2 as SFDVKD, both from the germline V gene. V lost 3 bases and J lost 5 bases, and the count of bases not matched to a germline gene is 6. Study-level results and caveats: Because only the TCR beta chain was sequenced and unpaired alpha chains were not captured, true repertoire diversity is likely underestimated. Compared with blood, tumors had a significantly larger share of the repertoire taken up by the top 250 clones (p = 0.039). Consistent with antigen-driven expansion, pairs of tumor regions showed higher repertoire overlap (mean about 36%) than either tumor-adjacent pairs (approximately 17%) or tumor-blood pairs (approximately 14%). Only about 7.5-25% of top clones were found in all five regions of a tumor, suggesting spatial heterogeneity of tumor-infiltrating T cells. Comparison of CD4+ and CD8+ T cell repertoires was precluded by the use of bulk unsorted samples. Only four or five patients were included in the study, and the authors note that the findings should be validated in a larger study.

This clonotype was obtained from a woman in her sixties with primary liver carcinoma and hepatitis B virus infection. Sequenced input: liver tumor tissue from sampling region 2. Per the publication, the cell subset or site label means: tumor region T2, inferior pole. This sequence uses TRBV24-1 and TRBJ2-2; TRBD1 fits 9 bases in the junction. The CDR3: CATSDRGQGRTGELFF. Read as DNA, the sequence is TGTGCCACCAGTGATAGGGGACAGGGAAGAACCGGGGAGCTGTTTTTT.